This T cell receptor (beta chain) derives from a study of cytomegalovirus exposure and HLA in healthy donors. General study points: Per a later analysis, 15,000 to 20,000 TCR beta sequences showed association with HLA alleles at 0.05 false discovery rate.

Though nominally healthy at sampling, donors likely had unrecorded immune exposures. Note on this clone: Its specificity is unknown.

Primers included in the PCR were 60 Vbeta and 13 Jbeta primers. Profiled with immunoSEQ multiplex PCR; TCRdb holds only in-frame clones, not every one. Counted here are over 150,000 clones, 60% to 85% occurring once; the ten biggest clones make up roughly 1.6%. Sequences were obtained from PBMCs. The TCR originated in a woman under 30 in good health and CMV-seronegative.

CDR3 in amino acids: CASNTGGDFNEQFF. The CDR3 DNA sequence: TGTGCCAGCAACACAGGTGGGGACTTCAATGAGCAGTTCTTC. This rearrangement joins TRBV28 to TRBJ2-1, with D tentatively TRBD2 (6 bases). The CDR3 sequence is 14 residues long. The V and J ends lost 7 bases and 6 bases respectively, with 16 bases between them. The V gene's germline CDR1 is MDHEN and CDR2 SYDVKM.